The 8 T cell receptor beta chains below come from one sample, sequenced in a study of blood T cell repertoires in COVID-19. TCRdb's table, derived via immunoSEQ multiplex PCR, lists solely in-frame clones and lacks some. In the table there are about 170,000 clones, more than 90% of which are singletons. Material: peripheral blood. The receptors originated from a man aged 50-59 years with acute or convalescent COVID-19.

The chain couples TRBV7-2 to TRBJ1-2; maybe TRBD1 (6 bases). The CDR3 is 14 residues long. CDR1 and CDR2 (germline): SGHTA, FQGNSA. The V and J ends lost 0 bases and 3 bases respectively, with 8 bases between them. CDR3: CASSLAAGDYGYTF. CDR3 coding DNA: TGTGCCAGCAGCTTAGCAGCAGGGGACTATGGCTACACCTTC.

This clone has only a few counts. This chain links TRBV30 with TRBJ2-7; TRBD2 matches 8 bases. This CDR3 comprises 16 residues. Germline V lookup: CDR1 GTSNPN, CDR2 SVGIG (reference sequence). Unmatched junction bases numbered 14, after V lost 4 bases and J lost 3 bases. The CDR3 sequence is CAWTQGPGLVVYEQYF. CDR3 nucleotides: TGTGCCTGGACCCAAGGGCCGGGACTAGTAGTCTACGAGCAGTACTTC.

This chain connects TRBV4-1 to TRBJ2-5; TRBD1 matches at 8 bases. The germline V gene has CDR1 MGHRA and CDR2 YSYEKL. The CDR3 loop spans 13 amino acids. The V and J ends lost 4 bases and 5 bases, in that order; junction bases with no gene match: 3. The chain's CDR3 is CASSRRGPETQYF. The CDR3 nucleotides are TGCGCCAGCAGCCGCAGGGGGCCTGAGACCCAGTACTTC.

The CDR3 loop reads CASSLKGGEQFF. The CDR3 DNA follows: TGTGCCAGCAGCTTAAAGGGAGGAGAGCAGTTCTTC. The genes are TRBV7-9 and TRBJ2-1; perhaps TRBD2 as D (6 bases). V lost 2 bases to trimming and J lost 10 bases, with 9 bases between them. The CDR3 extends over 12 amino acids. Germline CDR1 SEHNR, CDR2 FQNEAQ (reference sequence). Full variable domain (outside the CDR3, taken from reference TRBV7-9 and TRBJ2-1): DTGVSQNPRHKITKRGQNVTFRCDPISEHNRLYWYRQTLGQGPEFLTYFQNEAQLEKSRLLSDRFSAERPKGSFSTLEIQRTEQGDSAMYLCASSLKGGEQFFGPGTRLTVL.

This clone has only one observation. CDR3 loop: CATSELGGNTDTQYF. The DNA of the CDR3 is TGTGCCACCTCAGAGTTGGGCGGGAACACAGATACGCAGTATTTT. V usage is TRBV24-1 and J usage is TRBJ2-3; tentatively, D is TRBD2 (6 bases). Germline CDR1 is KGHDR and CDR2 is SFDVKD. The CDR3 consists of 15 residues. Trimming took 9 bases from V and 2 from J, leaving 17 bases between them.

The chain couples TRBV25-1 to TRBJ2-1, with 9 bases aligning to TRBD2. Losses at the gene ends were 3 bases for V and 6 bases for J; bases not matched to a gene: 3. Germline V gene sequence: CDR1 MGHDK, CDR2 SYGVNS. CDR3 size: 14 residues. The CDR3 region has the DNA TGTGCCAGCAGTGATCGCGGGAGGGTCAATGAGCAGTTCTTC. Translated, it gives CASSDRGRVNEQFF.

The V gene is TRBV28, the J gene TRBJ1-5; 8 bases fit TRBD1. Germline values: CDR1 MDHEN, CDR2 SYDVKM. The junction had 12 bases not matched to a gene; V was cut back by 3 bases and J by 2 bases. This CDR3 is built from 18 residues. CDR3 protein: CASSFEGQALLGNQPQHF. The CDR3 DNA reads TGTGCCAGCAGTTTCGAGGGACAGGCCCTTTTGGGCAATCAGCCCCAGCATTTT.

The V gene is TRBV19, the J gene TRBJ2-3; 8 bases are a match to TRBD2. V was pared by 1 base and J by 4 bases, with 7 bases of the junction left unmatched. CDR1 and CDR2 from the germline V gene are LNHDA and SQIVND (reference sequence). The CDR3 is 16 residues long. The CDR3 DNA sequence: TGTGCCAGTAGTATAGGAGGCGGGGGGACGGCAGATACGCAGTATTTT. It translates to CASSIGGGGTADTQYF. Using reference TRBV19 and TRBJ2-3 for the parts outside the CDR3, the full variable domain is DGGITQSPKYLFRKEGQNVTLSCEQNLNHDAMYWYRQDPGQGLRLIYYSQIVNDFQKGDIAEGYSVSREKKESFPLTVTSAQKNPTAFYLCASSIGGGGTADTQYFGPGTRLTVL.